These 7 T cell receptor beta chains were sequenced from one sample in a study of preoperative IRX-2 immunotherapy in early breast cancer. The treatment here: preoperative locoregional IRX-2 cytokine immunotherapy. Sequencing was performed with immunoSEQ multiplex PCR; in TCRdb, only in-frame clones are kept and a portion is missing. This table holds approximately 96,000 clones, 80% to 90% found once. Sequences were derived from tumor tissue, sampled after IRX-2 immunotherapy. The receptors were gathered from a human donor with breast cancer.

The chain employs TRBV1 and TRBJ2-5. TRBV1 is a known pseudogene. CDR3 length: 14 amino acids. CDR3 loop: CASSQEWNQETQYF. CDR3 DNA sequence: TGCGCCAGCAGCCAAGAATGGAACCAAGAGACCCAGTACTTC.

The chain couples TRBV6-8 to TRBJ2-7; TRBD2 is a possible D gene (6 bases). The CDR3 totals 16 residues. Per the germline V gene, CDR1 is MNHGY and CDR2 is SAAAGT. V was shortened by 2 bases and J by 0 bases, with 14 bases between the two germline ends. The CDR3 region has the DNA TGTGCCAGCAGTTACGGGGGGACGGTGAGCTCCTACGAGCAGTACTTC. It codes for CASSYGGTVSSYEQYF.

The sample holds a few counts of this clone. The CDR3 loop reads CASSSSGSSYEQYF. CDR3 nucleotides: TGTGCCAGCAGTTCTAGCGGGAGCTCCTACGAGCAGTACTTC. This chain links TRBV6-8 with TRBJ2-7; TRBD2 aligns across 10 bases. The CDR3 is 14 residues long. J lost 0 bases, V lost 4 bases, and 0 bases had no gene match. Germline V gene data show CDR1 as MNHGY and CDR2 as SAAAGT.

The chain joins TRBV19 to TRBJ2-1, with unresolved D. Germline values: CDR1 LNHDA, CDR2 SQIVND (reference sequence). V gave up 5 bases and J gave up 3 bases, with 14 bases separating them. CDR3 length: 15 amino acids. CDR3 loop: CASSRKQTLYNEQFF. As DNA, the CDR3 is TGTGCCAGTAGTCGAAAACAGACCCTCTACAATGAGCAGTTCTTC.

This chain uses TRBV6-8 with TRBJ1-6; D might be TRBD1 (5 bases). The V gene lost 8 bases and the J gene lost 4 bases, with 12 bases spanning the gap. This CDR3 spans 14 amino acids. Germline CDR1 MNHGY, CDR2 SAAAGT. CDR3 region: CASGGPPYNSPLHF. CDR3 coding DNA: TGTGCCAGCGGGGGACCGCCGTATAATTCACCCCTCCACTTT.

The chain carries TRBV10-1 and TRBJ2-3; 7 bases are shared with TRBD1. The germline gives CDR1 WNHNN, CDR2 SYGVQD (reference sequence). The junction had 12 bases not matched to a gene; V was cut back by 6 bases and J by 6 bases. There are 15 residues in the CDR3. CDR3 region: CASSLGQVREDTQYF. CDR3 nucleotides: TGCGCCAGCAGCCTCGGACAGGTTAGAGAGGATACGCAGTATTTT.

Only one count was recorded for this clone. CDR3 coding DNA: TGTGCCAGTAGTCCCCGACAGCACTCCTACGAGCAGTACTTC. It codes for CASSPRQHSYEQYF. The J gene is TRBJ2-7, the V gene TRBV19, with a possible D match to TRBD1 (5 bases). The CDR3 consists of 14 residues. With 5 bases removed from V and 0 bases from J, the gap between germline ends came to 11 bases. Germline CDR1 and CDR2: LNHDA and SQIVND (reference sequence).